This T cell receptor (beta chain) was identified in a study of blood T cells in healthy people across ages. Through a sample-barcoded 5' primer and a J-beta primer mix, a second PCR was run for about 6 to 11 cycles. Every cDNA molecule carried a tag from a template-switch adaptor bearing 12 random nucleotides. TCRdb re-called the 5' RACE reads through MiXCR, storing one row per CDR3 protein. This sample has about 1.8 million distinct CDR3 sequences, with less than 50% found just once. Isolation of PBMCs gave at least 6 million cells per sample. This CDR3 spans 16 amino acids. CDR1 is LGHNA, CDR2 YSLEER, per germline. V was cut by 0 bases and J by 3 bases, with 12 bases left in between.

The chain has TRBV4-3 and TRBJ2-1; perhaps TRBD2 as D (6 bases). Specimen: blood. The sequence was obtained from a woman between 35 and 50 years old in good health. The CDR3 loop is CASSQETAGFYNEQFF. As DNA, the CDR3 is TGCGCCAGCAGCCAAGAGACGGCGGGGTTCTACAATGAGCAGTTCTTC.